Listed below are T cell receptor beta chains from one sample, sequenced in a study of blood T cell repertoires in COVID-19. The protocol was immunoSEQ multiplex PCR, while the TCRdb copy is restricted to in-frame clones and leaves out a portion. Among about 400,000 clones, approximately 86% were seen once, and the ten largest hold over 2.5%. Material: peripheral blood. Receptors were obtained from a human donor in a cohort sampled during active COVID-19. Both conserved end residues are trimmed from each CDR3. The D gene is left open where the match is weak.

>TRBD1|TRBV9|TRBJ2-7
ASSTPGGEQY
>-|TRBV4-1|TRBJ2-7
ASSQDATGSYEQY
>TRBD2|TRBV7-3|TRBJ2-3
ASSLGGEGGDTQY
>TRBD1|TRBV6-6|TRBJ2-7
ASRDGGQGRYEQY
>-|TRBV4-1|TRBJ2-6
ASSQDRGYGSGANVLT
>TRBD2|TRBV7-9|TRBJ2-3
GAGASTDTQY
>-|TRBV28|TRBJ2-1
ASSFRLPRAYNEQF
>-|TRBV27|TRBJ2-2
ASSSPPGTRAGELF
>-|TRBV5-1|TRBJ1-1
ASSLRPGPGSPM
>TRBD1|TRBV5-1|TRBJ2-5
ASSLARQGNQETQY
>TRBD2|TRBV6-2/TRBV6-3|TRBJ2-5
ASSYGGTSGYSGTQY